These 26 T cell receptor beta chains came from one sample sequenced in a study of regulatory T cells in long-lasting Graves disease (dated by TCRdb to the early 2020s). Libraries were prepared through multiplex PCR. Reads for this sample came from an Illumina HiSeq 4000. iRepertoire HTBI primers and Arm-PCR amplification of CDR3 regions were used to construct TCR beta libraries. Clones were called with MiXCR by TCRdb after fastp trimmed the public reads at Q25, and only in-frame beta chains were retained. Every entry covers one CDR3 protein and lists the most common genes and DNA from its rows. This sample comprises 350,000 to 450,000 distinct CDR3 sequences, roughly a sixth of them detected only once. The ten largest clones add up to 30% of the sample. What the time point label conveys for this sample: newly diagnosed GD, antithyroid drugs for less than 3 months. For both TCR sequencing and RNA sequencing, RNA was extracted from PBMCs using TRIzol.

Separately, the same data were catalogued under a study of T cells in Graves' hyperthyroidism and ophthalmopathy.

Sequencing used peripheral blood mononuclear cells (PBMCs), obtained at new diagnosis, from a patient treated with antithyroid drugs. These receptors were collected from a man between 40 and 49 years old with Graves disease. Donor details come from another sample of the same person, matched by shared clones.

This clonotype was picked up many times. The CDR3 here is CASRGPSSYNEQFF. Written as DNA, the CDR3 is TGTGCCAGCAGAGGACCTAGCTCCTACAATGAGCAGTTCTTC. This chain links TRBV2 with TRBJ2-1; D unresolved. With 6 bases removed from V and 0 bases from J, the gap between germline ends came to 9 bases. Germline CDR1 is SNHLY and CDR2 is FYNNEI. CDR3 length equals 14 residues.

This chain connects TRBV9 to TRBJ1-3; D is ambiguous. V lost 0 bases, J lost 5 bases, and 9 bases lay in between. The CDR3 spans 14 residues. In germline, CDR1 is SGDLS, CDR2 YYNGEE. The CDR3 loop reads CASSVAGLRNTIYF. The CDR3 DNA sequence: TGTGCCAGCAGCGTAGCCGGGCTTCGAAACACCATATATTTT.

This clonotype showed up many times. The CDR3 reads CAIRPGRRGTGGETQYF. CDR3 bases: TGTGCCATCAGGCCCGGGCGACGAGGGACAGGGGGAGAGACCCAGTACTTC. The J gene is TRBJ2-5, the V gene TRBV10-3; TRBD1 aligns across 11 bases. J lost 4 bases, V lost 6 bases, and 13 bases had no gene match. Germline loops: CDR1 ENHRY, CDR2 SYGVKD. CDR3 length: 17 amino acids.

This clonotype was seen at least ten times. DNA of the CDR3: TGTGCCAGCAGTGGTGGGGGACGACTTAGCTCCTACGAGCAGTACTTC. It yields the protein CASSGGGRLSSYEQYF. The rearrangement links TRBV6-1 to TRBJ2-7; D is possibly TRBD1 or TRBD2 (5 bases each). Germline-derived CDR1 and CDR2 are MNHNS and SASEGT. Trimming left V 4 bases short and J 0 bases short, with 16 bases between. The CDR3 has 16 amino acids.

This clonotype was counted at least ten times. This chain connects TRBV20-1 to TRBJ1-5; TRBD1 agrees at 7 bases. The J segment lost 0 bases and the V segment lost 2 bases, leaving 7 bases of the junction unmatched. The CDR3 loop spans 16 amino acids. Germline CDR1 is DFQATT and CDR2 is SNEGSKA (reference sequence). CDR3 nucleotide sequence: TGCAGTGCTAGAATACAGGGGCAGTATAGCAATCAGCCCCAGCATTTT. Protein product: CSARIQGQYSNQPQHF.

This clonotype was picked up many times. Here the CDR3 reads CASSSRGADNQPQHF. In DNA form, the CDR3 reads TGTGCCAGCAGCTCAAGAGGGGCAGACAATCAGCCCCAGCATTTT. The V and J genes are TRBV7-2 and TRBJ1-5; possible D gene TRBD1, 5 bases. The germline V gene encodes CDR1 SGHTA and CDR2 FQGNSA. The CDR3 sequence is 15 residues long. Trimming stripped 4 bases from V and 3 bases from J, with 13 bases between.

The rearrangement joins TRBV30 to TRBJ2-3; D may correspond to TRBD1 or TRBD2 (6 bases each). This CDR3 is 17 amino acids long. The germline gives CDR1 GTSNPN, CDR2 SVGIG (reference sequence). V shed 3 bases and J shed 3 bases, with 22 bases lying between them. The CDR3 DNA is TGTGCCTGGAGCCCAAGTGTCGGGGGCGCTTGGACAGATACGCAGTATTTT. Amino acids: CAWSPSVGGAWTDTQYF.

In this sample, this clonotype turned up many times. The chain uses TRBV18 and TRBJ2-1; D remains ambiguous. CDR1 KGHSH and CDR2 LQKENI come from the germline V gene. Trimming cost V 3 bases and J 3 bases, with 9 bases left between them. The CDR3 spans 14 residues. The DNA for the CDR3 is TGTGCCAGCTCACCGGGGTTATTCTACAATGAGCAGTTCTTC. This encodes CASSPGLFYNEQFF. The whole variable domain, filled in from reference TRBV18 and TRBJ2-1, reads NAGVMQNPRHLVRRRGQEARLRCSPMKGHSHVYWYRQLPEEGLKFMVYLQKENIIDESGMPKERFSAEFPKEGPSILRIQQVVRGDSAAYFCASSPGLFYNEQFFGPGTRLTVL.

On this clonotype: This may arise from a read error, as a much more abundant clone is one base away. The rearrangement links TRBV4-2 to TRBJ2-3, with 8 bases that match TRBD2. The J call may be in error: the DNA end matches TRBJ2-7 better. The CDR3 consists of 15 residues. Germline V gene sequence: CDR1 LGHNA, CDR2 YNFKEQ. The CDR3 sequence is CAGSRPGSGVYEQYF. The CDR3 DNA is TGTGCCGGCAGCCGTCCAGGTAGCGGGGTCTACGAGCAGTACTTC.

This clonotype was seen at least ten times. The CDR3 bases are TGTGCCAGCAGCTTTGCAGCCGGAAACACCATATATTTT. The encoded protein is CASSFAAGNTIYF. This rearrangement joins TRBV7-2 to TRBJ1-3; D is unresolved. Trimming took off 3 bases at V and 4 bases at J, with 7 bases between the two ends. The CDR3 covers 13 residues. Germline V lookup: CDR1 SGHTA, CDR2 FQGNSA.

This clonotype was recorded at least ten times. J is TRBJ2-7 and V is TRBV20-1, with TRBD1 matching over 8 bases. The CDR3 has 13 residues. Looked up from germline, CDR1 is DFQATT and CDR2 is SNEGSKA (reference sequence). V gave up 5 bases and J gave up 6 bases; unmatched junction bases: 9. The CDR3: CSAPTQGAGEQYF. The CDR3 nucleotides read TGCAGTGCTCCTACGCAGGGGGCGGGCGAGCAGTACTTC.

This clonotype has a count of ten or more. The chain recombines TRBV6-1 with TRBJ1-2, with 10 bases that match TRBD1. The V segment lost 7 bases and the J segment 6 bases; nucleotides outside the gene matches: 2. Germline values: CDR1 MNHNS, CDR2 SASEGT. The CDR3 consists of 12 residues. This chain's CDR3 is CASKDRGNGYTF. CDR3 nucleotide sequence: TGTGCCAGCAAGGACAGGGGGAATGGCTACACCTTC.

The table lists this clonotype with many counts. This chain joins TRBV2 and TRBJ2-1; 12 bases align to TRBD2. CDR3 length: 15 residues. The junction had 2 bases not matched to a gene; V was cut back by 2 bases and J by 6 bases. Germline CDR1 and CDR2: SNHLY and FYNNEI. Here the CDR3 reads CASSELAGGLNEQFF. CDR3 nucleotides: TGTGCCAGCAGTGAACTAGCGGGGGGGCTCAATGAGCAGTTCTTC. Filled out from reference TRBV2 and TRBJ2-1, the complete variable domain reads EPEVTQTPSHQVTQMGQEVILRCVPISNHLYFYWYRQILGQKVEFLVSFYNNEISEKSEIFDDQFSVERPDGSNFTLKIRSTKLEDSAMYFCASSELAGGLNEQFFGPGTRLTVL.

The chain uses TRBV18 and TRBJ1-4, with TRBD1 identical over 10 bases. The CDR3 is 16 amino acids. Per germline, CDR1 KGHSH and CDR2 LQKENI. The V segment lost 4 bases and the J segment 4 bases; nucleotides outside the gene matches: 6. The CDR3 reads CASSRDRGPLNEKLFF. The CDR3 nucleotides read TGTGCCAGCTCACGGGACAGGGGACCCCTTAATGAAAAACTGTTTTTT.

This clonotype was seen only a few times. The chain couples TRBV24-1 to TRBJ1-1; perhaps TRBD1 as D (6 bases). This CDR3 is 13 amino acids long. Germline assignment: CDR1 KGHDR and CDR2 SFDVKD. V dropped 6 bases and J dropped 1 base, with 8 bases sitting between them. This CDR3 reads CATSLGANTEAFF. The DNA of the CDR3 is TGTGCCACCAGTCTGGGGGCGAACACTGAAGCTTTCTTT.

This clonotype was recorded a few times. This sequence joins TRBV3-1 and TRBJ2-1, with TRBD2 matching 14 bases. Trimming removed 3 bases from V and 4 bases from J; junction bases left unmatched: 5. In germline, CDR1 is LGHDT, CDR2 YNNKEL (reference sequence). The CDR3 totals 17 residues. This CDR3 is CASSQGGLAGEYNEQFF. The CDR3 region has the DNA TGTGCCAGCAGCCAGGGGGGACTAGCGGGGGAATACAATGAGCAGTTCTTC.

This clonotype was counted at least ten times. The junction differs from germline at one of its ends, possibly a read error. J is TRBJ2-7 and V is TRBV5-1; unclear D gene. Germline CDR1 reads SGHRS; CDR2 reads YFSETQ. The length of the CDR3 is 15 residues. CDR3 sequence: CASSLSAGASYEQYF. Written as DNA, the CDR3 is TGTGCCAGCAGTTTATCAGCAGGAGCAAGCTACGAGCAGTACTTC.

This clonotype was seen at least ten times. The chain is built from TRBV10-3 and TRBJ2-7, with 8 nucleotides matching TRBD1. The CDR3 contains 16 residues. The ends lost 2 bases at V and 0 bases at J; junction bases unmatched: 6. Germline-derived CDR1 and CDR2 are ENHRY and SYGVKD. The CDR3 is CAISEAGGWSSYEQYF. The CDR3 region has the DNA TGTGCCATCAGTGAGGCAGGGGGCTGGAGCTCCTACGAGCAGTACTTC.

The chain recombines TRBV29-1 with TRBJ1-1; D gene unclear. With 3 bases removed from V and 0 bases from J, the gap between germline ends came to 8 bases. The CDR3 is 13 residues long. Per germline, CDR1 SQVTM and CDR2 ANQGSEA. The CDR3 nucleotides are TGCAGCGTTGATAAGAACATGAACACTGAAGCTTTCTTT. Translating it yields CSVDKNMNTEAFF.

The chain is built from TRBV20-1 and TRBJ2-3, with TRBD2 identical over 10 bases. The CDR3 runs 19 residues. J gave up 0 bases and V 0 bases, and 12 bases lay outside the gene matches. CDR1 and CDR2 from the germline V gene are DFQATT and SNEGSKA (reference sequence). Written as DNA, the CDR3 is TGCAGTGCTAGAGATCTACTAGCGGGGACTTACTCTAGCACAGATACGCAGTATTTT. This encodes CSARDLLAGTYSSTDTQYF.

This clonotype showed up just a few times. This chain joins TRBV27 and TRBJ2-5; D perhaps matches TRBD2 (5 bases). The length of the CDR3 is 14 residues. Germline V gives CDR1 MNHEY, CDR2 SMNVEV (reference sequence). V dropped 3 bases and J dropped 5 bases, with 13 bases sitting between them. The CDR3 nucleotides are TGTGCCAGCAGTTTGTCGGGGTGGATTGAGACCCAGTACTTC. It encodes CASSLSGWIETQYF.

The chain recombines TRBV20-1 with TRBJ1-2; D ambiguous. CDR1 DFQATT and CDR2 SNEGSKA come from the germline V gene (reference sequence). V lost 3 bases, J lost 5 bases, and 16 bases lay in between. The CDR3 is 14 residues long. CDR3 in DNA: TGCAGTGCTAGGCATAACACTGGGGAGTATGGCTACACCTTC. The encoded protein is CSARHNTGEYGYTF.

This clonotype was counted many times. The chain recombines TRBV28 with TRBJ2-3; D possibly uses TRBD1 or TRBD2 (6 bases each). The V end lost 5 bases, the J end lost 1 base, and 16 bases lay between the germline ends. The CDR3 sequence is 16 residues long. CDR1 and CDR2 (germline): MDHEN, SYDVKM. In DNA, the CDR3 is TGTGCCAGCAGTACCCTCAGGGGAGGAGGCACAGATACGCAGTATTTT. This sequence encodes CASSTLRGGGTDTQYF.

V gene TRBV29-1 combines with J gene TRBJ2-1; no definite D call. CDR3 length: 12 residues. The V end was cut by 7 bases, the J end by 6 bases, with 13 bases between. The germline gives CDR1 SQVTM, CDR2 ANQGSEA. CDR3 DNA: TGCAGCGCATTTATAGCATCCAATGAGCAGTTCTTC. This encodes CSAFIASNEQFF.

This clonotype has more than one count but fewer than ten. The genes are TRBV12-3 or TRBV12-4 and TRBJ2-7, with 10 bases matching TRBD1. V lost 6 bases to trimming and J lost 5 bases; unmatched junction nucleotides: 4. This CDR3 comprises 13 residues. The CDR3 loop reads CASRRQGADEQYF. The CDR3 DNA sequence: TGTGCCAGCAGGCGACAGGGGGCAGACGAGCAGTACTTC.

Many counts were recorded for this clonotype. The J gene is TRBJ1-2, the V gene TRBV30; TRBD1 might be the D (5 bases). This CDR3 region has 12 residues. The germline gives CDR1 GTSNPN, CDR2 SVGIG (reference sequence). V was clipped by 0 bases and J by 7 bases, with 9 bases between them. CDR3 sequence (DNA): TGTGCCTGGAGTGTACCAGGGATTGGCTACACCTTC. Translating gives CAWSVPGIGYTF.